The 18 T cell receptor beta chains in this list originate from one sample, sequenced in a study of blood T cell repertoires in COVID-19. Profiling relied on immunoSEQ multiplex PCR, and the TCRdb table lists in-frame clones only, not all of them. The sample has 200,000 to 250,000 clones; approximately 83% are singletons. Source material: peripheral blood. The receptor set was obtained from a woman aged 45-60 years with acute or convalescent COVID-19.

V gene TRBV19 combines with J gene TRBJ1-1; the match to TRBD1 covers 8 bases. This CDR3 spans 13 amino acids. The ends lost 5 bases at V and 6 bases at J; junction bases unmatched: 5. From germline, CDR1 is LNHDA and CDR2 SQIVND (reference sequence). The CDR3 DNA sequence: TGTGCCAGTAGTGCTACAGGGGGGGCTGAAGCTTTCTTT. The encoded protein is CASSATGGAEAFF.

The CDR3: CASSFGSGFGNGYTF. The CDR3 region has the DNA TGTGCCAGCAGCTTTGGTTCGGGGTTTGGGAATGGCTACACCTTC. The chain links TRBV5-6 to TRBJ1-2; the D is unclear. CDR3 length: 15 amino acids. V was cut by 2 bases and J by 6 bases, with 17 bases left in between. Germline CDR1 and CDR2: SGHDT and YYEEEE.

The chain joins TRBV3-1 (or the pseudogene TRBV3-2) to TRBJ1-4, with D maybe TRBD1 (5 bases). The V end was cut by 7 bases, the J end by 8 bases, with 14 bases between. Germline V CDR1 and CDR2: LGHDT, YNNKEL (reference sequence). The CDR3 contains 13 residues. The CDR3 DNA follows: TGTGCCAGCACCGGCACAGGCATCGAAAAACTGTTTTTT. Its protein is CASTGTGIEKLFF.

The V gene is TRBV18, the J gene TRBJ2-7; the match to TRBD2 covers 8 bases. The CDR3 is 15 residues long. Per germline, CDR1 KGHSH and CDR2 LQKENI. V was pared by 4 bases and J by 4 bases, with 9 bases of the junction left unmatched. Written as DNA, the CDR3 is TGTGCCAGCTCACGGTCCCGGGAGGGCGTGTACGAGCAGTACTTC. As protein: CASSRSREGVYEQYF.

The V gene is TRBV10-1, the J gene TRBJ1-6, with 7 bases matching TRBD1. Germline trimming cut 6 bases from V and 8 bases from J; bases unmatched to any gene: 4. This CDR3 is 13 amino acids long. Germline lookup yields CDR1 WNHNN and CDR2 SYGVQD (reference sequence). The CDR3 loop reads CASSHDRDSPLHF. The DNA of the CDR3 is TGCGCCAGCAGCCACGACAGGGATTCACCCCTCCACTTT.

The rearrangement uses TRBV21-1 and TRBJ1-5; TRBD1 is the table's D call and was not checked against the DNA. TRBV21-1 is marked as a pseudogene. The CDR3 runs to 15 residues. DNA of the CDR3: TGTGCCAGCAGCAAGTTTAGGACGCCAAAGGGGGCCCAGCATTTT. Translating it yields CASSKFRTPKGAQHF.

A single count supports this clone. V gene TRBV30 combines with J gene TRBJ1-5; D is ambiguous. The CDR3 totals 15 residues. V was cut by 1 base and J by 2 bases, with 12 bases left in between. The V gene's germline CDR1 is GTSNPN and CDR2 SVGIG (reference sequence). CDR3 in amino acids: CAWSGSNQGNQPQHF. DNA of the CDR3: TGTGCCTGGAGTGGGTCTAACCAGGGCAATCAGCCCCAGCATTTT. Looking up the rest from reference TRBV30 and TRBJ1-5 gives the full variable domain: SQTIHQWPATLVQPVGSPLSLECTVEGTSNPNLYWYRQAAGRGLQLLFYSVGIGQISSEVPQNLSASRPQDRQFILSSKKLLLSDSGFYLCAWSGSNQGNQPQHFGDGTRLSIL.

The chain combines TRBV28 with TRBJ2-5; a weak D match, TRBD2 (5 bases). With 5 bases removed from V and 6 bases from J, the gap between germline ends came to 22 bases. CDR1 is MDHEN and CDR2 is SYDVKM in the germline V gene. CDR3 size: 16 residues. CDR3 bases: TGTGCCAGCAGTCCACACGGGGATGTTCGGATCCAGACCCAGTACTTC. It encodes CASSPHGDVRIQTQYF.

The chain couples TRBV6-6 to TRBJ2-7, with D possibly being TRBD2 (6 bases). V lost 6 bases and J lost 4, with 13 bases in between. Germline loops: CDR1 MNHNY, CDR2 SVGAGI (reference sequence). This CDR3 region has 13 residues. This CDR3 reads CASSRGGGYEQYF. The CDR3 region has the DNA TGTGCCAGCAGCCGAGGAGGAGGGTACGAGCAGTACTTC.

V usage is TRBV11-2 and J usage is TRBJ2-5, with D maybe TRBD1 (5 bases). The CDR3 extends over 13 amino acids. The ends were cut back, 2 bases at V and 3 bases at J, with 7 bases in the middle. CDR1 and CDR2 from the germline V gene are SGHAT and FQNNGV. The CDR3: CASSLSTEETQYF. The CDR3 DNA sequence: TGTGCCAGCAGCTTATCGACAGAAGAGACCCAGTACTTC.

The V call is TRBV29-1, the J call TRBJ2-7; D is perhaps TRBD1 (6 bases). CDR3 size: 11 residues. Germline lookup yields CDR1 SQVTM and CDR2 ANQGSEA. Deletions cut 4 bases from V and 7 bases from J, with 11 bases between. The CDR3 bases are TGCAGCGTTGGCAGGGGTGGTGAGCAGTACTTC. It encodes CSVGRGGEQYF.

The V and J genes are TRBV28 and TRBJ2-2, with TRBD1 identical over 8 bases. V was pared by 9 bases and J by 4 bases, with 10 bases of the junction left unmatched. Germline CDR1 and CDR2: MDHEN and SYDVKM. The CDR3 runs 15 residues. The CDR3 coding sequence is TGTGCCAGTCAACACGGGGGACAGGTCACCGGGGAGCTGTTTTTT. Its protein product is CASQHGGQVTGELFF.

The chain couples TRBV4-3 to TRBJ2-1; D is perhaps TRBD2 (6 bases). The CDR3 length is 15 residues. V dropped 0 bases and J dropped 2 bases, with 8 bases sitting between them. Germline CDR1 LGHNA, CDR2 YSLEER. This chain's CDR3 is CASSQEGGAYNEQFF. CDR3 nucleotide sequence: TGCGCCAGCAGCCAAGAGGGCGGGGCCTACAATGAGCAGTTCTTC.

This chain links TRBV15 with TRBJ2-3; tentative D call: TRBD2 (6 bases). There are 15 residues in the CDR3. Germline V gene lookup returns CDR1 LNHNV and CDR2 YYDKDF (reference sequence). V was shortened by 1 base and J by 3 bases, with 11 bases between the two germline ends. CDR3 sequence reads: CATSRAGEVTDTQYF. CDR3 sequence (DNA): TGTGCCACCAGCAGAGCGGGAGAGGTAACAGATACGCAGTATTTT.

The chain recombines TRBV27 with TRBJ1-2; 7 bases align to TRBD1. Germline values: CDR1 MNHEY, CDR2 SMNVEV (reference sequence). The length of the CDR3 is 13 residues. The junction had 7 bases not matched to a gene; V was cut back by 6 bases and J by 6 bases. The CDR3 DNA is TGTGCCAGCAGCCACGGGCAGGGGGATGGCTACACCTTC. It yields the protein CASSHGQGDGYTF.

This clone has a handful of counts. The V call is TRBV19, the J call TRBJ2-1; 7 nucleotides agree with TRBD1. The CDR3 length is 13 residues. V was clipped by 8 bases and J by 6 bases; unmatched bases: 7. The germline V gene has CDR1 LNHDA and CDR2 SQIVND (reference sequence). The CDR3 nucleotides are TGTGCCAGTGCACCGGGACAGTCCAATGAGCAGTTCTTC. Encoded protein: CASAPGQSNEQFF.

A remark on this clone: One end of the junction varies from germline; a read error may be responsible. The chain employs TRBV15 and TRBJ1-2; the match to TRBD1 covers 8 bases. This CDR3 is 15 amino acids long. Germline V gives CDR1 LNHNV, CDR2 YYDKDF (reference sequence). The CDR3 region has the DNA TGTGCCACCAGCGTAACCGGGACAGGATACTACGGCTACACCTTC. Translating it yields CATSVTGTGYYGYTF.

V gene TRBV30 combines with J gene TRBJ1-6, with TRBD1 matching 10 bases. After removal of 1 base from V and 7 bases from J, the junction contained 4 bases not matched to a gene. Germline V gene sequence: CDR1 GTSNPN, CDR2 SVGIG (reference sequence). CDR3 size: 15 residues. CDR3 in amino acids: CAWSEQTGGNSPLHF. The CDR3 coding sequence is TGTGCCTGGAGTGAACAGACAGGGGGCAATTCACCCCTCCACTTT.